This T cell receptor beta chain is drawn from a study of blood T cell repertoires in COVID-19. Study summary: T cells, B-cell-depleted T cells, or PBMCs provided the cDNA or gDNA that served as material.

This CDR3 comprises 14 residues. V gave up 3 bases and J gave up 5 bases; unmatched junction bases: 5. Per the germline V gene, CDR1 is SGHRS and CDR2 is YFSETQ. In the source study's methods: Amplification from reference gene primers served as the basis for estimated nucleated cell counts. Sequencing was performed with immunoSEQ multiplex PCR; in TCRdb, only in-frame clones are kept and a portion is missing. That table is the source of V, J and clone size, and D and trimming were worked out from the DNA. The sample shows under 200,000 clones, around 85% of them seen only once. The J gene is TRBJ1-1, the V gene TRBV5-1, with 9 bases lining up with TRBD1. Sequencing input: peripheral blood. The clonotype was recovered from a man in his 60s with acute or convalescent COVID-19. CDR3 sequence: CASSSTTGGTEAFF. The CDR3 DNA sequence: TGCGCCAGCAGCTCAACGACAGGGGGAACTGAAGCTTTCTTT.